The 2 T cell receptor beta chains reported below all come from one sample, sequenced in a study of T cells in Graves' hyperthyroidism and ophthalmopathy. TCR beta CDR3 sequences were amplified from RNA transcripts. HTBI primers were employed in a first-round RT-PCR of the TCR CDR3. TCRdb passed the multiplex PCR reads through MiXCR, listing each CDR3 protein once. The data show fewer than 200,000 distinct CDR3 sequences, with 9.4% seen just once and about 20% held by the top ten. The sample consisted of blood. These receptors were collected from a woman aged 18-29 years with Graves' hyperthyroidism that later progressed to Graves' ophthalmopathy.

This clonotype was counted at least ten times. The chain couples TRBV4-2 to TRBJ1-2; 9 bases fit TRBD1. Trimming removed 1 base from V and 1 base from J; junction bases left unmatched: 4. Looked up from germline, CDR1 is LGHNA and CDR2 is YNFKEQ. This CDR3 spans 16 amino acids. CDR3 coding DNA: TGTGCCAGCAGCCAAGGACAGGGGGAGTTTAACTATGGCTACACCTTC. This sequence encodes CASSQGQGEFNYGYTF.

The chain employs TRBV7-9 and TRBJ1-6; maybe TRBD1 (5 bases). V was cut by 5 bases and J by 7 bases, with 15 bases left in between. The V gene's germline CDR1 is SEHNR and CDR2 FQNEAQ (reference sequence). The CDR3 contains 15 residues. The CDR3: CASSQGAGNNSPLHF. DNA for the CDR3: TGTGCCAGCAGCCAAGGGGCAGGGAACAATTCACCCCTCCACTTT.